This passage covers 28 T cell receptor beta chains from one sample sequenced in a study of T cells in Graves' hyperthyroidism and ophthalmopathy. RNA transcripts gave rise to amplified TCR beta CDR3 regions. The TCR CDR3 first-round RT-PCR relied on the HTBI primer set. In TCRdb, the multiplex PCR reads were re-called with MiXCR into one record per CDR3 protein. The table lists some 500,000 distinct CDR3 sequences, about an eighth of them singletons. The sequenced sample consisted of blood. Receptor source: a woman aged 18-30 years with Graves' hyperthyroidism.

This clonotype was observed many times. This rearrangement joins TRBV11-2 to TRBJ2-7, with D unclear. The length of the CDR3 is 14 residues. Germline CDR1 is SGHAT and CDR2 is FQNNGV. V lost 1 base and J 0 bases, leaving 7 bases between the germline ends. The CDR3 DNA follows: TGTGCCAGCAGCTTAGGTGCAAGCTCCTACGAGCAGTACGTC. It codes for CASSLGASSYEQYV.

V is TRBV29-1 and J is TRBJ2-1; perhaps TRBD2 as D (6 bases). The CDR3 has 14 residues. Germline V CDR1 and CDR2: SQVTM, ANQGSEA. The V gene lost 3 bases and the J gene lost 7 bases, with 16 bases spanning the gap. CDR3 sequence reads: CSVDGELARNEQFF. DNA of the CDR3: TGCAGCGTTGATGGGGAACTAGCACGGAATGAGCAGTTCTTC.

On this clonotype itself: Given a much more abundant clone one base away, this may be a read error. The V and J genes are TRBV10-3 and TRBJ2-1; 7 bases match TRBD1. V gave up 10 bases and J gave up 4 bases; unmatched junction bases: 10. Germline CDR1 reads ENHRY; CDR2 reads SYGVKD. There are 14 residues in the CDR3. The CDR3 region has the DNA TGTGCCAGCTCCGGGACAGAAGCATACAATGAGCAGTTCTTC. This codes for CASSGTEAYNEQFF.

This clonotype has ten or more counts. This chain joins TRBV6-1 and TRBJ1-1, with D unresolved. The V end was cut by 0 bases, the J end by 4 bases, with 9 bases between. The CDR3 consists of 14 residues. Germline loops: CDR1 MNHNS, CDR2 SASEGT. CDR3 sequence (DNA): TGTGCCAGCAGTGAAGCGAGGGTTTCCACTGAAGCTTTCTTT. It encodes CASSEARVSTEAFF.

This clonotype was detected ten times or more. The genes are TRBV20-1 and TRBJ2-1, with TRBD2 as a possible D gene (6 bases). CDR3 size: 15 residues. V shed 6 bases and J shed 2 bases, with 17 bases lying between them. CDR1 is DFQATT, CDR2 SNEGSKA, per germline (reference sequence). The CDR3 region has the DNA TGCAGTGCCCCCCCGGGGGAGCTCCCCTACAATGAGCAGTTCTTC. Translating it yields CSAPPGELPYNEQFF.

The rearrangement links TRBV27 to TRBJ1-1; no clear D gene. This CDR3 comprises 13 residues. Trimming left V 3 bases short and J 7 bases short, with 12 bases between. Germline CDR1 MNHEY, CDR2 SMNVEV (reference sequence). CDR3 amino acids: CASSFLGPVEAFF. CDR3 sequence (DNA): TGTGCCAGCAGTTTTCTAGGGCCGGTTGAAGCTTTCTTT.

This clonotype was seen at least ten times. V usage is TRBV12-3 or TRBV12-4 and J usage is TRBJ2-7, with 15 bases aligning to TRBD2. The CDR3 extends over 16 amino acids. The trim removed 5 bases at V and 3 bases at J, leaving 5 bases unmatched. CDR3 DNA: TGTGCCAGCAGTCCTGGGACTAGCGGGAGGAACTACGAGCAGTACTTC. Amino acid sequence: CASSPGTSGRNYEQYF.

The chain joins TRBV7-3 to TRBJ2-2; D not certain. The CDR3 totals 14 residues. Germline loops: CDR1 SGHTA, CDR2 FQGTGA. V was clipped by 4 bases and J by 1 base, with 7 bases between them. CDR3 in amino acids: CASSSPLNTGELFF. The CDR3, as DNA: TGTGCCAGCAGCTCCCCGTTGAACACCGGGGAGCTGTTTTTT.

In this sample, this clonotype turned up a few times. In DNA form, the CDR3 reads TGTGCCAGTAGTTGGGGGACGGCCGAGCAGTACTTC. The encoded protein is CASSWGTAEQYF. The genes are TRBV19 and TRBJ2-7; D is possibly TRBD1 or TRBD2 (5 bases each). Trimming removed 5 bases at V and 6 bases at J, with 11 bases between. This CDR3 region has 12 residues. The germline V gene encodes CDR1 LNHDA and CDR2 SQIVND (reference sequence).

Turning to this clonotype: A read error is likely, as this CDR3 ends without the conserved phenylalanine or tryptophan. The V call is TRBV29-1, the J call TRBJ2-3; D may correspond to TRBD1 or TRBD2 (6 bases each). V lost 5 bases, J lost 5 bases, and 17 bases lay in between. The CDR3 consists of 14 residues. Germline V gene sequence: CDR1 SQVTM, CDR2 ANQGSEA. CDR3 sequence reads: CSVLGGGGEDTQYS. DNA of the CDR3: TGCAGCGTTTTGGGGGGCGGAGGAGAAGATACGCAGTATTCT.

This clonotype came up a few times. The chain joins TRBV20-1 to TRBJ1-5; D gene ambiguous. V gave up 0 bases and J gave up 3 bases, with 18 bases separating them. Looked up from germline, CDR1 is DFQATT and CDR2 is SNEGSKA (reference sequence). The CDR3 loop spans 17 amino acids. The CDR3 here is CSARDILRERVNQPQHF. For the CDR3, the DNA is TGCAGTGCTAGAGACATACTAAGGGAACGGGTCAATCAGCCCCAGCATTTT.

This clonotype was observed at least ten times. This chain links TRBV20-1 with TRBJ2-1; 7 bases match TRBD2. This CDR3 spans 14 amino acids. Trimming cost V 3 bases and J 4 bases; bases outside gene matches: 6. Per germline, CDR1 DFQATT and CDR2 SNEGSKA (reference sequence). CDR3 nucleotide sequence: TGCAGTGCTAGGCGGCTAGCGGAGTACAATGAGCAGTTCTTC. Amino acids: CSARRLAEYNEQFF.

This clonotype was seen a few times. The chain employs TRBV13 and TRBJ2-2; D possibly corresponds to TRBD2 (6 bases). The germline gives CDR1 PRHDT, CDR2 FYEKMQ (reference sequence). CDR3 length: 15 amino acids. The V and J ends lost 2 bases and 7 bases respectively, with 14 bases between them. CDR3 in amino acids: CASSLTLARNGELFF. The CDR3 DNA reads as TGTGCCAGCAGCTTAACACTAGCACGGAACGGGGAGCTGTTTTTT.

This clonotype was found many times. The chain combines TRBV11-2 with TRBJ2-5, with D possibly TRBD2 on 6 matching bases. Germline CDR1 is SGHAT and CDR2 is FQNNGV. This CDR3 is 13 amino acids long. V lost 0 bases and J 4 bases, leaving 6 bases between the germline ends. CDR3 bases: TGTGCCAGCAGCTTAGAAGCGGGAGAGACCCAGTACTTC. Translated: CASSLEAGETQYF.

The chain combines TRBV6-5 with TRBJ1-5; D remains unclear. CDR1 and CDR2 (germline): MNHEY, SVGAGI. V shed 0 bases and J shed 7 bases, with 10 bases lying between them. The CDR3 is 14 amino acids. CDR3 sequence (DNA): TGTGCCAGCAGTTACTCTGGGGAATGGCAGCCCCAGCATTTT. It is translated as CASSYSGEWQPQHF.

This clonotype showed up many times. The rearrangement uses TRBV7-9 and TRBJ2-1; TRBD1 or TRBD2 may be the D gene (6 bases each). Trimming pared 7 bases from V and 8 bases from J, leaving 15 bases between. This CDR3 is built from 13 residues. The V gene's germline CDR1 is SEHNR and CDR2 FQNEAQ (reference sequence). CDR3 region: CASNREVVYEQFF. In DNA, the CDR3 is TGTGCCAGCAACAGGGAGGTGGTCTATGAGCAGTTCTTC. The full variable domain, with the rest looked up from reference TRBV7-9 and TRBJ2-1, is DTGVSQNPRHKITKRGQNVTFRCDPISEHNRLYWYRQTLGQGPEFLTYFQNEAQLEKSRLLSDRFSAERPKGSFSTLEIQRTEQGDSAMYLCASNREVVYEQFFGPGTRLTVL.

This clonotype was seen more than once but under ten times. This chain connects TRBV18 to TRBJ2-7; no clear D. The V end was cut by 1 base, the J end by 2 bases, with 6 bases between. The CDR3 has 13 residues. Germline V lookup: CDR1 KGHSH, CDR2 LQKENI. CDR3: CASSPQVTYEQYF. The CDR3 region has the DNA TGTGCCAGCTCACCACAGGTTACCTACGAGCAGTACTTC.

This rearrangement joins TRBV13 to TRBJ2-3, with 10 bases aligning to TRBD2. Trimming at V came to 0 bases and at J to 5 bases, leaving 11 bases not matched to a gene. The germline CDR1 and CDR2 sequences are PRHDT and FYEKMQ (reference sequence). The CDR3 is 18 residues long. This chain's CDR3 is CASSLGLRTSGNLDTQYF. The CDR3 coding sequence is TGTGCCAGCAGCTTAGGCCTCCGGACTAGCGGAAATTTAGATACGCAGTATTTT.

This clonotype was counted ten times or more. CDR3 nucleotides: TGTGCCACCAGTGATTATCGGTCGGGCAAAAACATTCAGTACTTC. It translates to CATSDYRSGKNIQYF. The rearrangement uses TRBV24-1 and TRBJ2-4; D gene unclear. Germline V gene sequence: CDR1 KGHDR, CDR2 SFDVKD. This CDR3 has 15 amino acids. Deletions cut 2 bases from V and 3 bases from J, with 10 bases between.

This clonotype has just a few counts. Here the CDR3 DNA reads TGTGCCAGCAGTGCGGTACTGGGCTTGAGGTTCTTC. Translated, it gives CASSAVLGLRFF. The chain links TRBV12-3 or TRBV12-4 to TRBJ2-1; D call uncertain. With 5 bases removed from V and 15 bases from J, the gap between germline ends came to 17 bases. The CDR3 length is 12 residues.

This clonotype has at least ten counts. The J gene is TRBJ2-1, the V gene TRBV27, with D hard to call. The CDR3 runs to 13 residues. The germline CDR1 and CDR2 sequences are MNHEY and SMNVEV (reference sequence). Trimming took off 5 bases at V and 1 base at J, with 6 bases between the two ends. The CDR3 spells CASSRSSYNEQFF. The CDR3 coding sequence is TGTGCCAGCAGTCGCAGTTCCTACAATGAGCAGTTCTTC.

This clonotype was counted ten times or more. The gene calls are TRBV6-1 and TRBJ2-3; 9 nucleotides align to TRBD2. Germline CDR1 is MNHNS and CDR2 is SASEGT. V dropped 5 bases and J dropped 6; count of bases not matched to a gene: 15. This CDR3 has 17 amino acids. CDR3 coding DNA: TGTGCCAGCAGTTCGCCCGAGGGACTAGCTTCTTGGGATACGCAGTATTTT. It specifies CASSSPEGLASWDTQYF.

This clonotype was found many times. Written as DNA, the CDR3 is TGTGCCAGCAGCAAACCCCTACAGGGACTGTCCTACGAGCAGTACTTC. Translation: CASSKPLQGLSYEQYF. The gene calls are TRBV6-5 and TRBJ2-7; possibly TRBD1 or TRBD2 for D (6 bases each). V was trimmed by 6 bases and J by 1 base, leaving 19 bases between them. This CDR3 region has 16 residues. Germline CDR1 is MNHEY and CDR2 is SVGAGI.

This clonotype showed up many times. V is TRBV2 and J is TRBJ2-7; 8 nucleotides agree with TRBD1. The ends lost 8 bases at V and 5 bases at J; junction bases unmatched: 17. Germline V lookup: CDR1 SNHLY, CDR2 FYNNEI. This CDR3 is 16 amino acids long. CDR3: CASGGLTGAILDEQYF. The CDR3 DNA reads TGTGCCAGCGGGGGCCTGACAGGGGCCATCCTAGACGAGCAGTACTTC.

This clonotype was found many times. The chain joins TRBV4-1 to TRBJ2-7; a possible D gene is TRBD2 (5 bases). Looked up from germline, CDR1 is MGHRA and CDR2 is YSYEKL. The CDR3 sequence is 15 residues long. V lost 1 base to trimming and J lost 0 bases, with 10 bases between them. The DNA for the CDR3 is TGCGCCAGCAGCCAAGTTGGAGGTAGCTCCTACGAGCAGTACTTC. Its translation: CASSQVGGSSYEQYF.

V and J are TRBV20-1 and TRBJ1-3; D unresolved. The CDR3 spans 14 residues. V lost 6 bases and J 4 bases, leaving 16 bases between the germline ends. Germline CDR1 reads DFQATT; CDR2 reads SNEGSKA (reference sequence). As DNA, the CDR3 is TGCAGTGCCGACAATGGGGTATCCGGAAACACCATATATTTT. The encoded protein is CSADNGVSGNTIYF.

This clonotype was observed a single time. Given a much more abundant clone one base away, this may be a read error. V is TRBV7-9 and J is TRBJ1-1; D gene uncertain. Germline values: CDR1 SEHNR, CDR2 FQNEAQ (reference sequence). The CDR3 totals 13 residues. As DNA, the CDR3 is TGTGCCTGCAGCTTATGGGGTGACACTGAAGCTTTCTTT. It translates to CACSLWGDTEAFF.

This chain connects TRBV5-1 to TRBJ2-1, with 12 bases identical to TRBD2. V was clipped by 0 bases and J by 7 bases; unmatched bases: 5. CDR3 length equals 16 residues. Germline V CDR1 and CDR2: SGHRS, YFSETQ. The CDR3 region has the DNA TGCGCCAGCAGCTTGGCAGGGACTAGCGGGTGGAATGAGCAGTTCTTC. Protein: CASSLAGTSGWNEQFF.